One and the same sample provided the 19 T cell receptor beta chains below, sequenced in a study of T-cell memory formation after mild COVID-19. From the 5' RACE reads, TCRdb called clonotypes with MiXCR, one entry per CDR3 protein. Of fewer than 600,000 distinct CDR3 sequences detected, about 22% appear once; the ten largest clones hold approximately 8.4%. What was sequenced was PBMCs or a T cell subset sorted from them (not recorded which). These TCRs come from an adult woman who had mild COVID-19 (a few samples of this study predate the infection). Cell type and time point are not known.

CDR3 nucleotides: TGCAGCGTTGAAACAGGACAGGGGGCCTACGAGCAGTACTTC. Its protein is CSVETGQGAYEQYF. The chain carries TRBV29-1 and TRBJ2-7; TRBD1 agrees at 10 bases. In germline, CDR1 is SQVTM, CDR2 ANQGSEA. The V and J ends lost 2 bases and 2 bases, in that order; junction bases with no gene match: 3. The CDR3 totals 14 residues.

The chain links TRBV5-1 to TRBJ2-7; D is undetermined. The CDR3 contains 14 residues. Germline CDR1 and CDR2: SGHRS and YFSETQ. The V and J ends lost 0 bases and 5 bases respectively, with 12 bases between them. CDR3 DNA sequence: TGCGCCAGCAGCTTGGGAAAGGACCAGCACGAGCAGTACTTC. This codes for CASSLGKDQHEQYF.

The rearrangement uses TRBV7-9 and TRBJ2-1; D unclear. Trimming removed 0 bases from V and 4 bases from J, with 13 bases in between. CDR1 and CDR2 from the germline V gene are SEHNR and FQNEAQ (reference sequence). The CDR3 has 16 residues. The CDR3 protein is CASSLASVDLYNEQFF. The CDR3 DNA sequence: TGTGCCAGCAGCTTAGCAAGTGTGGACCTATACAATGAGCAGTTCTTC. Using reference TRBV7-9 and TRBJ2-1 for the parts outside the CDR3, the full variable domain is DTGVSQNPRHKITKRGQNVTFRCDPISEHNRLYWYRQTLGQGPEFLTYFQNEAQLEKSRLLSDRFSAERPKGSFSTLEIQRTEQGDSAMYLCASSLASVDLYNEQFFGPGTRLTVL.

This clonotype showed up many times. This chain connects TRBV9 to TRBJ2-5; 11 nucleotides line up with TRBD1. The V segment lost 0 bases and the J segment 4 bases; nucleotides outside the gene matches: 8. The germline CDR1 and CDR2 sequences are SGDLS and YYNGEE. The CDR3 has 17 amino acids. The CDR3 reads CASSVVPTGQGAETQYF. The DNA of the CDR3 is TGTGCCAGCAGCGTAGTCCCAACAGGACAGGGGGCAGAGACCCAGTACTTC.

This clonotype has only a few counts. The CDR3 coding sequence is TGCGCCAGCAGCTTGGTGGGGCGAGAAGGTTATGGCTACACCTTC. Translated: CASSLVGREGYGYTF. The V call is TRBV5-1, the J call TRBJ1-2, with TRBD1 as a possible D gene (5 bases). The V gene's germline CDR1 is SGHRS and CDR2 YFSETQ. CDR3 size: 15 residues. V dropped 0 bases and J dropped 5 bases, with 14 bases sitting between them.

The chain carries TRBV9 and TRBJ2-2; D is ambiguous. V shed 2 bases and J shed 6 bases, with 5 bases lying between them. Per germline, CDR1 SGDLS and CDR2 YYNGEE. The CDR3 extends over 12 amino acids. CDR3: CASSVWAGELFF. In nucleotides, the CDR3 is TGTGCCAGCAGCGTTTGGGCCGGGGAGCTGTTTTTT.

This clonotype came up a few times. This chain links TRBV7-3 with TRBJ2-1; 8 positions agree with TRBD1. This CDR3 is 15 amino acids long. V lost 2 bases and J lost 5; bases outside the gene matches: 5. The V gene's germline CDR1 is SGHTA and CDR2 FQGTGA. DNA of the CDR3: TGTGCCAGCAGCTTACTCGGGACAGGAGACAATGAGCAGTTCTTC. Protein sequence: CASSLLGTGDNEQFF.

Comments on this clonotype: One base away lies a much larger clone, so this may be a sequencing read error. V is TRBV7-6 and J is TRBJ2-1, with 11 bases fitting TRBD2. Per germline, CDR1 SGHVS and CDR2 FNYEAQ. V was pared by 5 bases and J by 4 bases, with 4 bases of the junction left unmatched. The length of the CDR3 is 15 residues. CDR3 amino acids: CASSGGLAEYNEQFF. The DNA for the CDR3 is TGTGCCAGCAGCGGGGGACTAGCGGAGTACAATGAGCAGTTCTTC.

This clonotype came up many times. CDR3 in DNA: TGTGCCAGCTCACCGCAGACAGGCCAAGAGACCCAGTACTTC. Translating it yields CASSPQTGQETQYF. The chain recombines TRBV18 with TRBJ2-5; possible D gene TRBD1, 6 bases. CDR1 and CDR2 from the germline V gene are KGHSH and LQKENI. The V end lost 3 bases, the J end lost 1 base, and 9 bases lay between the germline ends. The CDR3 is 14 amino acids.

This clonotype occurred a few times. This sequence joins TRBV11-3 and TRBJ2-1, with D uncertain. V lost 0 bases, J lost 0 bases, and 12 bases lay in between. The CDR3 has 17 amino acids. CDR1 and CDR2 (germline): SGHNT, YENEEA. CDR3 sequence (DNA): TGTGCCAGCAGCTTAGAATACGGGCTTAGCTCCTACAATGAGCAGTTCTTC. This sequence encodes CASSLEYGLSSYNEQFF.

The V gene is TRBV7-9, the J gene TRBJ1-1, with 7 positions matching TRBD1. CDR1 SEHNR and CDR2 FQNEAQ come from the germline V gene (reference sequence). CDR3 length equals 12 residues. The J segment lost 10 bases and the V segment lost 5 bases, leaving 7 bases of the junction unmatched. CDR3 coding DNA: TGTGCCAGCAGCAAAACAGGGGAGGCAGCTTTCTTT. This gives the protein CASSKTGEAAFF.

V usage is TRBV12-3 or TRBV12-4 and J usage is TRBJ1-3, with TRBD1 identical over 10 bases. CDR3 size: 16 residues. V shed 5 bases and J 1 base; nucleotides not matched to a gene: 5. The CDR3 DNA is TGTGCCAGCAGTCCTCGGACAGGGGGGTCTGGAAACACCATATATTTT. Translation: CASSPRTGGSGNTIYF.

This rearrangement joins TRBV20-1 to TRBJ1-5; D ambiguous. Germline assignment: CDR1 DFQATT and CDR2 SNEGSKA (reference sequence). CDR3 length: 14 amino acids. V lost 0 bases and J 7 bases, leaving 13 bases between the germline ends. For the CDR3, the DNA is TGCAGTGCTAGAGATTCGGTCCTAAAACAGCCCCAGCATTTT. It encodes CSARDSVLKQPQHF.

This rearrangement joins TRBV20-1 to TRBJ2-3; 8 bases line up with TRBD1. From germline, CDR1 is DFQATT and CDR2 SNEGSKA (reference sequence). The CDR3 has 15 residues. Trimming took 0 bases from V and 5 from J; bases not matched to a gene: 7. CDR3 amino acids: CSARDADRVGDTQYF. In nucleotides, the CDR3 is TGCAGTGCTAGAGATGCGGACAGGGTTGGAGATACGCAGTATTTT.

This clonotype was seen more than once but under ten times. The chain has TRBV6-5 and TRBJ1-1; D call uncertain. Trimming shortened V by 2 bases and J by 6 bases, and 7 bases separated the two germline ends. Germline V lookup: CDR1 MNHEY, CDR2 SVGAGI. This CDR3 region has 12 residues. In DNA form, the CDR3 reads TGTGCCAGCAGTTACGGTGGGGCTGAAGCTTTCTTT. Translated, it gives CASSYGGAEAFF.

The chain carries TRBV28 and TRBJ2-7; 11 bases fit TRBD2. The CDR3 totals 16 residues. With V trimmed by 6 bases and J by 2 bases, 9 bases remained unmatched. Looked up from germline, CDR1 is MDHEN and CDR2 is SYDVKM. The CDR3 sequence is CASSPPSGRTTYEQYF. CDR3 coding DNA: TGTGCCAGCAGCCCCCCTAGCGGGAGGACCACCTACGAGCAGTACTTC.

The genes are TRBV12-3 or TRBV12-4 and TRBJ2-3; D is perhaps TRBD2 (7 bases). V lost 3 bases and J lost 1, with 14 bases in between. This CDR3 spans 16 amino acids. The CDR3 loop reads CASSFPSGGGTDTQYF. The CDR3 DNA reads TGTGCCAGCAGTTTCCCCTCGGGGGGCGGCACAGATACGCAGTATTTT.

The rearrangement links TRBV13 to TRBJ2-7, with 7 nucleotides matching TRBD1. Germline-derived CDR1 and CDR2 are PRHDT and FYEKMQ (reference sequence). This CDR3 is 14 amino acids long. The ends lost 5 bases at V and 0 bases at J; junction bases unmatched: 4. CDR3: CASSDWDSSYEQYF. The CDR3 DNA reads as TGTGCCAGCAGCGACTGGGACAGCTCCTACGAGCAGTACTTC.

On this clonotype itself: Germline and junction disagree at one end, which may indicate a read error. J is TRBJ2-2 and V is TRBV7-7; D gene unclear. There are 13 residues in the CDR3. Per germline, CDR1 SSHAT and CDR2 FNYEAQ (reference sequence). The CDR3 sequence is CASSPMNTGELFF. CDR3 sequence (DNA): TGTGCTAGCAGCCCTATGAACACCGGGGAGCTGTTTTTT.